The 18 T cell receptor beta chains presented below share a single source sample, sequenced in a study of shared clonotypes between healthy human individuals. The protocol was immunoSEQ multiplex PCR, while the TCRdb copy is restricted to in-frame clones and leaves out a portion. This table holds about 1 million clones, around 76% found once. Sequencing used memory CD4+ T cells sorted from blood. The subset denotes: CD45RA-negative fraction. The source of these receptors is a man aged 18-30 years in good health.

The chain is built from TRBV30 and TRBJ1-6, with unresolved D. The V end lost 0 bases, the J end lost 3 bases, and 9 bases lay between the germline ends. Germline V gives CDR1 GTSNPN, CDR2 SVGIG (reference sequence). The CDR3 is 15 residues long. The CDR3: CAWSVAGFYNSPLHF. CDR3 in DNA: TGTGCCTGGAGTGTAGCCGGATTCTATAATTCACCCCTCCACTTT.

V gene TRBV18 combines with J gene TRBJ2-7, with D perhaps TRBD2 (5 bases). The V gene lost 3 bases and the J gene lost 0 bases, with 9 bases spanning the gap. The CDR3 loop spans 14 amino acids. Per the germline V gene, CDR1 is KGHSH and CDR2 is LQKENI. CDR3 DNA sequence: TGTGCCAGCTCACCGGGAGCGGTCTCCTACGAGCAGTACTTC. Translation: CASSPGAVSYEQYF.

The CDR3 bases are TGTGCCAGCAGCCGGACAGGGGTGGATGGCTACACCTTC. It specifies CASSRTGVDGYTF. This chain joins TRBV5-4 and TRBJ1-2; 9 bases align to TRBD1. With V trimmed by 4 bases and J by 6 bases, 4 bases remained unmatched. The CDR3 has 13 residues. Germline assignment: CDR1 SGHNT and CDR2 YYREEE (reference sequence).

In its sample, this clone was seen once. V gene TRBV5-1 combines with J gene TRBJ2-3, with D maybe TRBD2 (5 bases). Trimming cost V 5 bases and J 2 bases, with 15 bases left between them. The CDR3 contains 15 residues. Germline CDR1 and CDR2: SGHRS and YFSETQ. CDR3 region: CASRQAVKITDTQYF. Written as DNA, the CDR3 is TGCGCCAGCAGGCAAGCGGTGAAGATCACAGATACGCAGTATTTT.

This chain uses TRBV29-1 with TRBJ2-3, with 10 bases aligning to TRBD2. This CDR3 is 17 amino acids long. The V and J ends lost 6 bases and 1 base, in that order; junction bases with no gene match: 13. Germline CDR1 SQVTM, CDR2 ANQGSEA. This CDR3 reads CSVLGGIAGGRTDTQYF. The DNA for the CDR3 is TGCAGCGTCCTGGGGGGCATAGCGGGAGGACGCACAGATACGCAGTATTTT.

As to this clone: In the same sample, other DNA sequences code for this CDR3. This chain joins TRBV5-1 and TRBJ1-2; 9 bases agree with TRBD1. The CDR3 is made up of 14 amino acids. V was pared by 7 bases and J by 2 bases, with 6 bases of the junction left unmatched. The germline gives CDR1 SGHRS, CDR2 YFSETQ. The chain's CDR3 is CASSRDRGNYGYTF. The CDR3 DNA reads as TGCGCCAGCTCCCGTGACAGGGGGAACTATGGCTACACCTTC.

With respect to this clone: This sample includes further DNA sequences coding for the same CDR3. The J gene is TRBJ1-5, the V gene TRBV6-5, with TRBD1 matching over 7 bases. Trimming took 5 bases from V and 2 from J; bases not matched to a gene: 6. The CDR3 covers 15 residues. Germline lookup yields CDR1 MNHEY and CDR2 SVGAGI. The CDR3 sequence: CASSSDREGNQPQHF. CDR3 bases: TGTGCCAGCAGTAGCGACAGGGAAGGCAATCAGCCCCAGCATTTT.

J is TRBJ2-5 and V is TRBV29-1, with 9 bases matching TRBD1. Near its end, the DNA agrees better with TRBJ2-7, so the J call may be wrong. This CDR3 has 14 residues. CDR1 is SQVTM, CDR2 ANQGSEA, per germline. The CDR3 loop reads CSVHTGTGTYEQYF. The CDR3 DNA is TGCAGCGTCCACACCGGGACAGGGACCTACGAGCAGTACTTC.

J is TRBJ2-7 and V is TRBV5-4; weak D call: TRBD1 (6 bases). Germline values: CDR1 SGHNT, CDR2 YYREEE (reference sequence). The CDR3 sequence is 14 residues long. The ends were cut back, 2 bases at V and 2 bases at J, with 11 bases in the middle. CDR3 nucleotides: TGTGCCAGCAGCTTATCAGACAGGCCCTACGAGCAGTACTTC. This gives the protein CASSLSDRPYEQYF.

This clone was seen a handful of times. The chain links TRBV30 to TRBJ2-7; no clear D. The CDR3 sequence is 12 residues long. In germline, CDR1 is GTSNPN, CDR2 SVGIG (reference sequence). V was cut by 2 bases and J by 0 bases, with 5 bases left in between. Here the CDR3 reads CAWSTASYEQYF. CDR3 nucleotide sequence: TGTGCCTGGAGTACAGCCTCCTACGAGCAGTACTTC.

The rearrangement joins TRBV29-1 to TRBJ2-2, with D hard to call. The CDR3 loop spans 11 amino acids. Trimming pared 7 bases from V and 1 base from J, leaving 4 bases between. The V gene's germline CDR1 is SQVTM and CDR2 ANQGSEA. The CDR3 bases are TGCAGCGGGAGGAACACCGGGGAGCTGTTTTTT. Protein: CSGRNTGELFF.

The V and J genes are TRBV20-1 and TRBJ2-7, with D hard to call. The CDR3 has 11 amino acids. V was shortened by 2 bases and J by 6 bases, with 8 bases between the two germline ends. From germline, CDR1 is DFQATT and CDR2 SNEGSKA (reference sequence). The CDR3 coding sequence is TGCAGTGCTAGATCTGGGGTCGAGCAGTACTTC. It is translated as CSARSGVEQYF.

To note about this clone: At the DNA level, this CDR3 is encoded by other sequences in the same sample as well. This chain links TRBV4-3 with TRBJ1-1; D is unresolved. The V end was cut by 1 base, the J end by 0 bases, with 6 bases between. This CDR3 contains 14 residues. Germline CDR1 is LGHNA and CDR2 is YSLEER. The CDR3 here is CASSQGLVNTEAFF. CDR3 nucleotide sequence: TGCGCCAGCAGCCAAGGTTTGGTGAACACTGAAGCTTTCTTT.

V is TRBV7-9 and J is TRBJ1-4; D is possibly TRBD1 (6 bases). The V and J ends lost 5 bases and 0 bases respectively, with 10 bases between them. This CDR3 has 15 residues. Germline loops: CDR1 SEHNR, CDR2 FQNEAQ (reference sequence). In nucleotides, the CDR3 is TGTGCCAGCAGCAGCACAGGGCCAACTAATGAAAAACTGTTTTTT. Translated, it gives CASSSTGPTNEKLFF.

The chain joins TRBV18 to TRBJ1-1; no firm D call. From germline, CDR1 is KGHSH and CDR2 LQKENI. CDR3 length equals 13 residues. V dropped 4 bases and J dropped 7 bases, with 13 bases sitting between them. The CDR3 nucleotides are TGTGCCAGCTCACGGGCGGCGGGGTTTGAAGCTTTCTTT. Translated: CASSRAAGFEAFF.

The chain is built from TRBV7-2 and TRBJ2-3, with TRBD2 as a possible D gene (5 bases). In germline, CDR1 is SGHTA, CDR2 FQGNSA. Trimming removed 1 base from V and 8 bases from J, with 7 bases in between. This CDR3 is built from 12 residues. The CDR3 sequence is CASSLEAGTQYF. The CDR3 DNA is TGTGCCAGCAGCTTAGAGGCGGGTACGCAGTATTTT.

Turning to this clone: The junction shows a germline mismatch at one end, possibly a read error. The chain employs TRBV25-1 and TRBJ1-2; a possible D gene is TRBD1 (6 bases). CDR1 is MGHDK and CDR2 is SYGVNS in the germline V gene. The CDR3 totals 14 residues. CDR3 region: CASTAGGQPYDYTF. CDR3 nucleotides: TGTGCCAGCACGGCGGGTGGACAGCCCTATGACTACACCTTC.

This chain links TRBV7-2 with TRBJ1-5, with D uncertain. Germline lookup yields CDR1 SGHTA and CDR2 FQGNSA. CDR3 size: 15 residues. Trimming stripped 1 base from V and 4 bases from J, with 11 bases between. CDR3: CASSLVGQANQPQHF. CDR3 DNA sequence: TGTGCCAGCAGCTTAGTTGGTCAGGCAAATCAGCCCCAGCATTTT.